Reported below is one T cell receptor beta chain. What it binds is not known. In TCRdb, the RT-PCR reads were re-called with MiXCR into one record per CDR3 protein. This repertoire shows about 480,000 distinct CDR3 sequences, 25% found once; its top ten account for 1.5% to 2%. This sample was taken from a study of response to subunit inactivated influenza vaccine. The study, taken as a whole, reports: Authors suggested that a seasonal influenza vaccination recruits few new T cells each time.

The TCR sequence derives from a man between 50 and 59 years old who received an inactivated influenza vaccine. The starting material was CD4+ T cells sorted from PBMCs, obtained about 5 days after vaccination.

The CDR3 nucleotides are TGTGCCACCAGCGGGCGGATAGCGGGGGACCACAATGAGCAGTTCTTC. Translating it yields CATSGRIAGDHNEQFF. The chain recombines TRBV15 with TRBJ2-1; TRBD2 aligns across 9 bases. CDR3 size: 16 residues. Germline V lookup: CDR1 LNHNV, CDR2 YYDKDF (reference sequence). Losses at the gene ends were 5 bases for V and 5 bases for J; bases not matched to a gene: 10.